This TCR beta chain was captured by sequencing in a study of metastatic and nonmetastatic thyroid tumors. Germline trimming cut 0 bases from V and 2 bases from J; bases unmatched to any gene: 12. This CDR3 has 18 residues. Per the germline V gene, CDR1 is DFQATT and CDR2 is SNEGSKA (reference sequence). No treatment of any kind had been given to any patient before thyroid surgery. With MiXCR, TCRdb called clones anew from the PCR reads. The sample shows some 64,000 clones, about 4% of them seen only once. Concerning this clone: A single base separates this from a much larger clone, so it may be a read error. Different DNA sequences within this sample yield the same CDR3.

The rearrangement joins TRBV20-1 to TRBJ2-5; the match to TRBD1 covers 10 bases. This clonotype was obtained from a female donor with papillary thyroid cancer or a benign thyroid nodule (not recorded which). Some clones in this sample may be carry-over from other donors' samples. Source material: blood. The CDR3 spells CSARDLGQGGWGQETQYF. CDR3 in DNA: TGCAGTGCTAGAGATCTAGGACAGGGGGGCTGGGGTCAAGAGACCCAGTACTTC.